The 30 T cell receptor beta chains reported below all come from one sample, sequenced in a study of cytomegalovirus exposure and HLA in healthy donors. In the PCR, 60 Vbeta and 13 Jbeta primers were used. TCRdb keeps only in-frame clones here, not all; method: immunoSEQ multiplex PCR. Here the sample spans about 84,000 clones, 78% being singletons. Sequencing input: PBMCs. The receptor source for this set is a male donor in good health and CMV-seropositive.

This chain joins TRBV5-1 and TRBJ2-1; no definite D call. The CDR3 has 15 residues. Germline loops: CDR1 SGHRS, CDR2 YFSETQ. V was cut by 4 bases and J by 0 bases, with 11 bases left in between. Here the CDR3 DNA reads TGCGCCAGCAGCACCTCAAGGAGCTCCTACAATGAGCAGTTCTTC. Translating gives CASSTSRSSYNEQFF.

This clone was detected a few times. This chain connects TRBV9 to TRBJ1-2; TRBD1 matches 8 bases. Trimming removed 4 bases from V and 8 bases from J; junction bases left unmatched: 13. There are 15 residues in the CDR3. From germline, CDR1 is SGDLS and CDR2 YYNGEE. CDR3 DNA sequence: TGTGCCAGCAGCCCTCAGACAGGGGCATTTGGGGGCTACACCTTC. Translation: CASSPQTGAFGGYTF.

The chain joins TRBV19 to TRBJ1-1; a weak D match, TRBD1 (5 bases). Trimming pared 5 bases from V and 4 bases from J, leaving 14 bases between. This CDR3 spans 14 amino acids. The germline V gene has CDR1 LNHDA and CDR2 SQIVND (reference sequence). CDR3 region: CASSVDSFSTEAFF. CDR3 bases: TGTGCCAGTAGTGTCGACAGTTTTAGCACTGAAGCTTTCTTT.

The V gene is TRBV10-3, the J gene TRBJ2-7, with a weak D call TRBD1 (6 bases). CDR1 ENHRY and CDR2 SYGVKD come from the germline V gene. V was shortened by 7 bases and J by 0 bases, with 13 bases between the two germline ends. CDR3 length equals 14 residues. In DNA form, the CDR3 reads TGTGCCATCACTAACAGGGATAGCTCCTACGAGCAGTACTTC. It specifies CAITNRDSSYEQYF.

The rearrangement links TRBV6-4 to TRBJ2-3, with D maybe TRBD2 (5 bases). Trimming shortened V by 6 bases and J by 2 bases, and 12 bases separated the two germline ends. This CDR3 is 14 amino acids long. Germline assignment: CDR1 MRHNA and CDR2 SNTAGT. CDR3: CASSGEGFTDTQYF. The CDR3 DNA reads TGTGCCAGCAGCGGTGAGGGATTCACAGATACGCAGTATTTT.

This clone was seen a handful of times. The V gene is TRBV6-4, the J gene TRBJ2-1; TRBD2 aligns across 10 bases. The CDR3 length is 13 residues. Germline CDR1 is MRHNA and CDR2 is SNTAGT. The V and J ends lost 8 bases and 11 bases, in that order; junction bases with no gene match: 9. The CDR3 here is CASPGLAQSKQFF. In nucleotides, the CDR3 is TGTGCCAGCCCGGGACTAGCGCAGTCGAAGCAGTTCTTC.

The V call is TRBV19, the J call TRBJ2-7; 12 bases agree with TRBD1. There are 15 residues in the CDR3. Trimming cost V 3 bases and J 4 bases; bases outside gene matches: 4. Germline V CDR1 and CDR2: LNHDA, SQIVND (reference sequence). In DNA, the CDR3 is TGTGCCAGTAGTATCCGGGGACAGGGGGCGTACGAGCAGTACTTC. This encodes CASSIRGQGAYEQYF.

In nucleotides, the CDR3 is TGTGCCAGCAGCTTTGGACTAGCGGGAGGGCCATACAATGAGCAGTTCTTC. Amino acids: CASSFGLAGGPYNEQFF. The rearrangement uses TRBV11-2 and TRBJ2-1, with TRBD2 matching 15 bases. Germline V lookup: CDR1 SGHAT, CDR2 FQNNGV. The CDR3 runs to 17 residues. V lost 3 bases, J lost 4 bases, and 4 bases stayed unmatched.

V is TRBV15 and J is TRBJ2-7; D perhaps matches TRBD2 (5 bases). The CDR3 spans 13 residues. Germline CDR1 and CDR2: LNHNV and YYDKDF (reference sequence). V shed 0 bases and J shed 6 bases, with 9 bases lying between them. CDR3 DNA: TGTGCCACCAGCAGAGATCCGGCGGGCGAGCAGTACTTC. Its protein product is CATSRDPAGEQYF. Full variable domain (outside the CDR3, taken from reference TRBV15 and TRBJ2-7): DAMVIQNPRYQVTQFGKPVTLSCSQTLNHNVMYWYQQKSSQAPKLLFHYYDKDFNNEADTPDNFQSRRPNTSFCFLDIRSPGLGDTAMYLCATSRDPAGEQYFGPGTRLTVT.

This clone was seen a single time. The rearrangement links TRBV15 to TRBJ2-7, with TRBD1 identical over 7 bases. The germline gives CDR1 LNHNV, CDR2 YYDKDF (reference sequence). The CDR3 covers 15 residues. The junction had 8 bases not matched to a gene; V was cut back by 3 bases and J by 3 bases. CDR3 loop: CATSSRDSQGYEQYF. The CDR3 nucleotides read TGTGCCACCAGCAGCCGGGACAGCCAGGGCTACGAGCAGTACTTC.

In DNA, the CDR3 is TGTGCCAGCGGTCCTCTAGCGGAACTTACCGCAGATACGCAGTATTTT. Translation: CASGPLAELTADTQYF. The J gene is TRBJ2-3, the V gene TRBV9, with TRBD2 matching over 7 bases. CDR3 size: 16 residues. Germline assignment: CDR1 SGDLS and CDR2 YYNGEE. V was clipped by 7 bases and J by 4 bases; unmatched bases: 15. Full variable domain (remainder filled in from reference TRBV9 and TRBJ2-3): DSGVTQTPKHLITATGQRVTLRCSPRSGDLSVYWYQQSLDQGLQFLIQYYNGEERAKGNILERFSAQQFPDLHSELNLSSLELGDSALYFCASGPLAELTADTQYFGPGTRLTVL.

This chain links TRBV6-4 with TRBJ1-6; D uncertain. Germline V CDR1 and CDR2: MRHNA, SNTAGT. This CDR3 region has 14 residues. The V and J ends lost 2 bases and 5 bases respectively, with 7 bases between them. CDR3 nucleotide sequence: TGTGCCAGCAGTGACGGTCAGGATAATTCACCCCTCCACTTT. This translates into CASSDGQDNSPLHF.

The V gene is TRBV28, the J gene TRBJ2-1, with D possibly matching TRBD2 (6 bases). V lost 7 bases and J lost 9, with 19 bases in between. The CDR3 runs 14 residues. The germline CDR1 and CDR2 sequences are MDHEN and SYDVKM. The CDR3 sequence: CASTLVGGGGEQFF. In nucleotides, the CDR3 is TGTGCCAGCACCCTGGTGGGGGGTGGCGGTGAGCAGTTCTTC. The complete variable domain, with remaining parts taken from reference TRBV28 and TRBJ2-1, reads DVKVTQSSRYLVKRTGEKVFLECVQDMDHENMFWYRQDPGLGLRLIYFSYDVKMKEKGDIPEGYSVSREKKERFSLILESASTNQTSMYLCASTLVGGGGEQFFGPGTRLTVL.

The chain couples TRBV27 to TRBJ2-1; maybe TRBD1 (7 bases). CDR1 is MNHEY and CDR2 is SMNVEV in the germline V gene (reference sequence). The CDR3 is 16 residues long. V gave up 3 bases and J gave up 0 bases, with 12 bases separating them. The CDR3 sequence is CASSLEGASSYNEQFF. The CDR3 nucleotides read TGTGCCAGCAGTTTGGAGGGGGCGAGCTCCTACAATGAGCAGTTCTTC.

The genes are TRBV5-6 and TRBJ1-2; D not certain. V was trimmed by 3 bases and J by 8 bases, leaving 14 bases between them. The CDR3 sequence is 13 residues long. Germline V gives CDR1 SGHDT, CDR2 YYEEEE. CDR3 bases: TGTGCCAGCAGCTGGAGGGAGGCCGAGGGCTACACCTTC. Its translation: CASSWREAEGYTF. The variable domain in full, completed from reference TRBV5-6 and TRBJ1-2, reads DAGVTQSPTHLIKTRGQQVTLRCSPKSGHDTVSWYQQALGQGPQFIFQYYEEEERQRGNFPDRFSGHQFPNYSSELNVNALLLGDSALYLCASSWREAEGYTFGSGTRLTVV.

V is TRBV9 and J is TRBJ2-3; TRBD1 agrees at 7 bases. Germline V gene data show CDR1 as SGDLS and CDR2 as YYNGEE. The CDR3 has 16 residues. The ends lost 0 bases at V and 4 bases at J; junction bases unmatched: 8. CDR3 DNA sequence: TGTGCCAGCAGCGTAGGGGTAGGGGGCTCCCCAGATACGCAGTATTTT. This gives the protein CASSVGVGGSPDTQYF.

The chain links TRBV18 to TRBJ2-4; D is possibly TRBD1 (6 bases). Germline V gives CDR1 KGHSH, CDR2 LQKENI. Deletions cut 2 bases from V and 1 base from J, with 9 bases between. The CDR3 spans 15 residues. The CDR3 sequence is CASSPKGEAKNIQYF. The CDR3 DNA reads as TGTGCCAGCTCACCAAAGGGGGAGGCCAAAAACATTCAGTACTTC.

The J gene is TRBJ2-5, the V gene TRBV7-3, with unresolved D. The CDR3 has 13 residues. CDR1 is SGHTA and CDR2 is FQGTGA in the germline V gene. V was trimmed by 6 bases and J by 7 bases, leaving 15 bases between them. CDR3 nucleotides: TGTGCCAGCAGTGTAGACTCATTTCGGACCCAGTACTTC. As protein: CASSVDSFRTQYF.

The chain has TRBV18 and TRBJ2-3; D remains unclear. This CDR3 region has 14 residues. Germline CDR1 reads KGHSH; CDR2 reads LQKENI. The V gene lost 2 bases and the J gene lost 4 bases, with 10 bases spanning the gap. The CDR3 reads CASSPSRVADTQYF. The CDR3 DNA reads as TGTGCCAGCTCACCAAGTCGGGTGGCAGATACGCAGTATTTT.

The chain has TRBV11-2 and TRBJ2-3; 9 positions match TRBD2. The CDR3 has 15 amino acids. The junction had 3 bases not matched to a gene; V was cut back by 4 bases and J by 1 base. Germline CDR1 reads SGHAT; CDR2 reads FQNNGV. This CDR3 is CASSSRTSGTDTQYF. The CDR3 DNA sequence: TGTGCCAGCAGCTCCCGGACTAGCGGCACAGATACGCAGTATTTT.

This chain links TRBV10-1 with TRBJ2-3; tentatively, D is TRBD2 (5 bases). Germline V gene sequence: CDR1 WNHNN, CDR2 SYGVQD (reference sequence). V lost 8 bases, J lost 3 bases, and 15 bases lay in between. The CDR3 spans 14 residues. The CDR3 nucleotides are TGCGCCAGCGGTCGAGGGAGTGGGACAGATACGCAGTATTTT. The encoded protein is CASGRGSGTDTQYF.

Written as DNA, the CDR3 is TGCGCCAGCAGCCAACAAGCGACAGGGGTCGACGAGCAGTACTTC. It specifies CASSQQATGVDEQYF. J is TRBJ2-7 and V is TRBV4-1, with 8 positions matching TRBD1. Germline assignment: CDR1 MGHRA and CDR2 YSYEKL. This CDR3 spans 15 amino acids. The ends lost 2 bases at V and 5 bases at J; junction bases unmatched: 8.

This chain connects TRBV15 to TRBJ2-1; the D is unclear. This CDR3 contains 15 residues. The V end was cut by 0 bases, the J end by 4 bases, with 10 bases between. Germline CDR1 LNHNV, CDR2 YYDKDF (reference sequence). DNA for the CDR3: TGTGCCACCAGCAGAGATTGGAACAGTTACAATGAGCAGTTCTTC. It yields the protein CATSRDWNSYNEQFF.

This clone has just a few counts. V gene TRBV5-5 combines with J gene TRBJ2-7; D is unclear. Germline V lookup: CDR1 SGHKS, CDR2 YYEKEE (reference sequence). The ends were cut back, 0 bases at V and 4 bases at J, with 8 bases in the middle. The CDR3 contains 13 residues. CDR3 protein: CASSLAGSYEQYF. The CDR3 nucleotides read TGTGCCAGCAGCTTGGCCGGGTCTTACGAGCAGTACTTC.

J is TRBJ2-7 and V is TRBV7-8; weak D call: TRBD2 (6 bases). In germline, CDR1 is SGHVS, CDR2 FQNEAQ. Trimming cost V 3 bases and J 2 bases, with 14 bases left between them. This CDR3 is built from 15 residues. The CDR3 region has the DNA TGTGCCAGCAGCTTCCGGGGGAGAGCGACCTACGAGCAGTACTTC. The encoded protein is CASSFRGRATYEQYF.

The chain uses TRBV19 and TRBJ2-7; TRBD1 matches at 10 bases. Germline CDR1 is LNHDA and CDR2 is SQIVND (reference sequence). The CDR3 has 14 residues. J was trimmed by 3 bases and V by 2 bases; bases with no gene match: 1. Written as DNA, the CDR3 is TGTGCCAGTAGTATATGGGACAGGGGCTACGAGCAGTACTTC. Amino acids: CASSIWDRGYEQYF. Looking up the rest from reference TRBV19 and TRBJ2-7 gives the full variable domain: DGGITQSPKYLFRKEGQNVTLSCEQNLNHDAMYWYRQDPGQGLRLIYYSQIVNDFQKGDIAEGYSVSREKKESFPLTVTSAQKNPTAFYLCASSIWDRGYEQYFGPGTRLTVT.

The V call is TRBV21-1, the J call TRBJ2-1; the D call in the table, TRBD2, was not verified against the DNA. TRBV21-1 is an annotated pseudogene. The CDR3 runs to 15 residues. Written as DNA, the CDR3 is TGTGCCAGCAGCAACGGACTAGCGGGATTCGATGAGCAGTTCTTC. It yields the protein CASSNGLAGFDEQFF.

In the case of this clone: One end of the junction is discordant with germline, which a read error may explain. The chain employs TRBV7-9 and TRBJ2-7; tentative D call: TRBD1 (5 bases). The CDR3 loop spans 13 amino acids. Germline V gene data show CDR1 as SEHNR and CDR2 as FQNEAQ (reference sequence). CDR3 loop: CSSSLWGTYEQYF. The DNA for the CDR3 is TGTTCCAGCAGCTTATGGGGCACCTACGAGCAGTACTTC.

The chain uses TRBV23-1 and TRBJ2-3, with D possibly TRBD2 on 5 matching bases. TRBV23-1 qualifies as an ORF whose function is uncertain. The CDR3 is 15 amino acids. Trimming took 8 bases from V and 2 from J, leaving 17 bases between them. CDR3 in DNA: TGCGCCAGCCCCCGGGAAGCACCACACACAGATACGCAGTATTTT. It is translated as CASPREAPHTDTQYF.

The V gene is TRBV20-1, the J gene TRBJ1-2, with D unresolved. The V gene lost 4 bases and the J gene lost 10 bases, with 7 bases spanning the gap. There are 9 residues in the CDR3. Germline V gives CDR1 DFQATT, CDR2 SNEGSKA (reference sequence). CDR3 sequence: CSANNLYTF. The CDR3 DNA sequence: TGCAGTGCTAACAACCTCTACACCTTC.